These 4 T cell receptor beta chains originate from one sample sequenced in a study of T cell clones after liver transplantation. Clones were read by immunoSEQ multiplex PCR, and TCRdb kept only the in-frame ones, dropping some. The profile shows about 70,000 clones, 80% of them singletons. This sample comprised CD4+ T cells from blood, obtained 12 months after liver transplant. The receptors originated from a human patient who received a liver transplant. Some T cells may have come from the graft donor.

V is TRBV30 and J is TRBJ2-3; D is unclear. This CDR3 is built from 14 residues. With 0 bases removed from V and 4 bases from J, the gap between germline ends came to 11 bases. The V gene's germline CDR1 is GTSNPN and CDR2 SVGIG (reference sequence). This chain's CDR3 is CAWSVASGSDTQYF. The CDR3, as DNA: TGTGCCTGGAGTGTAGCCTCTGGTTCAGATACGCAGTATTTT. Full variable domain (missing parts from reference TRBV30 and TRBJ2-3): SQTIHQWPATLVQPVGSPLSLECTVEGTSNPNLYWYRQAAGRGLQLLFYSVGIGQISSEVPQNLSASRPQDRQFILSSKKLLLSDSGFYLCAWSVASGSDTQYFGPGTRLTVL.

This chain links TRBV5-8 with TRBJ1-5; tentatively, D is TRBD1 (5 bases). V lost 5 bases and J 2 bases, leaving 14 bases between the germline ends. Germline-derived CDR1 and CDR2 are SGHTS and YDEGEE. The CDR3 loop spans 15 amino acids. As DNA, the CDR3 is TGTGCCAGCAGATGGCGGGGGGACGGCAATCAGCCCCAGCATTTT. It yields the protein CASRWRGDGNQPQHF.

The V call is TRBV7-9, the J call TRBJ1-2; no clear D gene. Per germline, CDR1 SEHNR and CDR2 FQNEAQ (reference sequence). Trimming pared 5 bases from V and 2 bases from J, leaving 9 bases between. There are 13 residues in the CDR3. The DNA of the CDR3 is TGTGCCAGCAGCCCCCGAAGGAACTATGGCTACACCTTC. Protein: CASSPRRNYGYTF. The variable domain in full, completed from reference TRBV7-9 and TRBJ1-2, reads DTGVSQNPRHKITKRGQNVTFRCDPISEHNRLYWYRQTLGQGPEFLTYFQNEAQLEKSRLLSDRFSAERPKGSFSTLEIQRTEQGDSAMYLCASSPRRNYGYTFGSGTRLTVV.

The rearrangement joins TRBV5-1 to TRBJ2-7; tentatively, D is TRBD2 (6 bases). Trimming pared 0 bases from V and 7 bases from J, leaving 17 bases between. The CDR3 loop spans 15 amino acids. CDR1 and CDR2 (germline): SGHRS, YFSETQ. CDR3 in DNA: TGCGCCAGCAGCTTGGGATACGGGGACTCGGGAGAGCAGTACTTC. Its translation: CASSLGYGDSGEQYF.